This passage covers 21 T cell receptor beta chains from one sample sequenced in a study of tissue T cells after allogeneic stem cell transplantation. The data were produced by immunoSEQ multiplex PCR, yet TCRdb's version contains in-frame clones alone and is incomplete. The sample records about 12,000 clones, about 70% being singletons. This sample comprised tissue from the right colon, obtained at autopsy. These receptors were taken from a woman between 18 and 50 years old with breast cancer.

This chain links TRBV5-1 with TRBJ2-7; D is ambiguous. V shed 0 bases and J shed 1 base, with 8 bases lying between them. The CDR3 runs to 14 residues. Germline lookup yields CDR1 SGHRS and CDR2 YFSETQ. Written as DNA, the CDR3 is TGCGCCAGCAGCTTGGTCACGGATTCCTACGAGCAGTACTTC. Amino acids: CASSLVTDSYEQYF.

This chain joins TRBV5-1 and TRBJ2-7, with 7 bases matching TRBD1. The germline gives CDR1 SGHRS, CDR2 YFSETQ. The CDR3 covers 15 residues. V lost 5 bases and J lost 3; bases outside the gene matches: 11. The CDR3 DNA follows: TGCGCCAGCAGATCGACAGGGCGGCTGGACTACGAGCAGTACTTC. Amino acids: CASRSTGRLDYEQYF.

The rearrangement links TRBV6-4 to TRBJ2-4; 8 bases line up with TRBD2. Trimming took 8 bases from V and 1 from J; bases not matched to a gene: 13. CDR1 is MRHNA and CDR2 is SNTAGT in the germline V gene. This CDR3 has 17 residues. CDR3 loop: CASPTAPGGNAKNIQYF. The CDR3 DNA follows: TGTGCCAGCCCGACAGCCCCGGGAGGGAATGCCAAAAACATTCAGTACTTC.

The J gene is TRBJ2-5, the V gene TRBV10-3; D is possibly TRBD1 (6 bases). V gave up 0 bases and J gave up 6 bases, with 11 bases separating them. This CDR3 comprises 14 residues. Per the germline V gene, CDR1 is ENHRY and CDR2 is SYGVKD. The CDR3 sequence is CAISESPGQKTQYF. CDR3 in DNA: TGTGCCATCAGTGAGTCTCCGGGACAAAAGACCCAGTACTTC.

V usage is TRBV30 and J usage is TRBJ1-2; D is unclear. Germline V CDR1 and CDR2: GTSNPN, SVGIG (reference sequence). V lost 8 bases to trimming and J lost 4 bases, with 14 bases between them. There are 12 residues in the CDR3. The CDR3 sequence is CAREGDGYGYTF. The CDR3 bases are TGTGCCCGGGAGGGAGACGGCTATGGCTACACCTTC.

This rearrangement joins TRBV6-5 to TRBJ2-7; 9 bases are shared with TRBD2. The V gene end was trimmed by 5 bases and the J gene end by 7 bases; junction bases not matched to a gene: 12. The CDR3 runs to 15 residues. From germline, CDR1 is MNHEY and CDR2 SVGAGI. The CDR3 DNA sequence: TGTGCCAGCAGTCCCTTGCGGGTGGCGGGGGGGGAGCAGTACTTC. It encodes CASSPLRVAGGEQYF.

The chain carries TRBV6-6 and TRBJ2-6, with a possible D match to TRBD2 (5 bases). The germline CDR1 and CDR2 sequences are MNHNY and SVGAGI (reference sequence). The CDR3 runs 15 residues. V dropped 2 bases and J dropped 1 base, with 6 bases sitting between them. Written as DNA, the CDR3 is TGTGCCAGCAGTTACGAGGGTTCTGGGGCCAACGTCCTGACTTTC. Translation: CASSYEGSGANVLTF.

The chain couples TRBV4-3 to TRBJ2-5; D possibly corresponds to TRBD2 (5 bases). V was cut by 0 bases and J by 4 bases, with 12 bases left in between. CDR3 size: 15 residues. Germline assignment: CDR1 LGHNA and CDR2 YSLEER. Here the CDR3 DNA reads TGCGCCAGCAGCCAAGATACGGGGAGCGGAGAGACCCAGTACTTC. Protein product: CASSQDTGSGETQYF.

The chain uses TRBV6-1 and TRBJ1-5; 8 bases fit TRBD1. With 6 bases clipped from V and 7 bases from J, the junction kept 2 bases outside the gene matches. Looked up from germline, CDR1 is MNHNS and CDR2 is SASEGT. The CDR3 contains 12 residues. Here the CDR3 DNA reads TGTGCCAGCAGACAGGGGGGACAGCCCCAGCATTTT. Residues: CASRQGGQPQHF.

The chain carries TRBV20-1 and TRBJ2-7; unclear D gene. The V end was cut by 3 bases, the J end by 5 bases, with 11 bases between. The CDR3 sequence is 12 residues long. Germline-derived CDR1 and CDR2 are DFQATT and SNEGSKA (reference sequence). The CDR3 sequence is CSASGGGHEQYF. The DNA for the CDR3 is TGCAGTGCTAGTGGCGGTGGCCACGAGCAGTACTTC.

The chain joins TRBV9 to TRBJ1-2; no definite D call. CDR1 and CDR2 from the germline V gene are SGDLS and YYNGEE. The V and J ends lost 3 bases and 5 bases respectively, with 14 bases between them. The CDR3 contains 14 residues. The CDR3 loop reads CASSATVNAYGYTF. CDR3 coding DNA: TGTGCCAGCAGCGCCACTGTGAATGCTTATGGCTACACCTTC.

The V call is TRBV12-3 or TRBV12-4, the J call TRBJ2-5; maybe TRBD1 (5 bases). V shed 6 bases and J shed 4 bases, with 12 bases lying between them. The CDR3 is 13 amino acids. The CDR3 DNA follows: TGTGCCAGCAGCAAGGACACGCGAGAGACCCAGTACTTC. This translates into CASSKDTRETQYF.

The chain uses TRBV7-2 and TRBJ2-3; D perhaps matches TRBD1 (6 bases). The V end lost 1 base, the J end lost 14 bases, and 10 bases lay between the germline ends. This CDR3 is built from 11 residues. In germline, CDR1 is SGHTA, CDR2 FQGNSA. CDR3: CASSLGGPSYF. As DNA, the CDR3 is TGTGCCAGCAGCTTAGGGGGGCCCTCGTATTTT. The variable domain in full, completed from reference TRBV7-2 and TRBJ2-3, reads GAGVSQSPSNKVTEKGKDVELRCDPISGHTALYWYRQSLGQGLEFLIYFQGNSAPDKSGLPSDRFSAERTGGSVSTLTIQRTQQEDSAVYLCASSLGGPSYFGPGTRLTVL.

The V gene is TRBV10-3, the J gene TRBJ2-6, with D unresolved. The ends were cut back, 0 bases at V and 0 bases at J, with 6 bases in the middle. CDR1 and CDR2 (germline): ENHRY, SYGVKD. The CDR3 contains 16 residues. The CDR3 region is CAISESISSGANVLTF. CDR3 bases: TGTGCCATCAGTGAGTCGATCAGCTCTGGGGCCAACGTCCTGACTTTC.

The chain uses TRBV7-9 and TRBJ1-1, with 11 bases identical to TRBD1. Germline V CDR1 and CDR2: SEHNR, FQNEAQ (reference sequence). V shed 4 bases and J 3 bases; nucleotides not matched to a gene: 7. This CDR3 is built from 16 residues. This chain's CDR3 is CASSSGQGALDTEAFF. CDR3 DNA sequence: TGTGCCAGCAGCTCTGGACAGGGGGCGCTTGACACTGAAGCTTTCTTT. Based on the CDR3 plus reference TRBV7-9 and TRBJ1-1, the full variable domain is DTGVSQNPRHKITKRGQNVTFRCDPISEHNRLYWYRQTLGQGPEFLTYFQNEAQLEKSRLLSDRFSAERPKGSFSTLEIQRTEQGDSAMYLCASSSGQGALDTEAFFGQGTRLTVV.

The chain recombines TRBV29-1 with TRBJ1-1; possibly TRBD1 for D (6 bases). This CDR3 has 11 amino acids. CDR1 and CDR2 from the germline V gene are SQVTM and ANQGSEA. The V end was cut by 2 bases, the J end by 10 bases, with 11 bases between. CDR3 coding DNA: TGCAGCGTTGAAAATAGGGGGGGAGCTTTCTTT. Residues: CSVENRGGAFF. Combining the CDR3 with reference TRBV29-1 and TRBJ1-1 gives the whole variable domain SAVISQKPSRDICQRGTSLTIQCQVDSQVTMMFWYRQQPGQSLTLIATANQGSEATYESGFVIDKFPISRPNLTFSTLTVSNMSPEDSSIYLCSVENRGGAFFGQGTRLTVV.

This clone was seen more than once but under ten times. V and J are TRBV3-1 (or the pseudogene TRBV3-2) and TRBJ1-3; D ambiguous. Per the germline V gene, CDR1 is LGHDT and CDR2 is YNNKEL (reference sequence). The CDR3 is 13 amino acids. The V and J ends lost 3 bases and 4 bases respectively, with 7 bases between them. The CDR3 bases are TGTGCCAGCAGCCATTTACAGGGAAACACCATATATTTT. Translating it yields CASSHLQGNTIYF.

This clone has only one observation. Here the CDR3 reads CAWSGFSGNFIQTNEKLFF. CDR3 coding DNA: TGTGCCTGGAGTGGGTTTTCGGGAAACTTTATTCAAACTAATGAAAAACTGTTTTTT. J is TRBJ1-4 and V is TRBV30, with D hard to call. The V end lost 1 base, the J end lost 1 base, and 22 bases lay between the germline ends. The length of the CDR3 is 19 residues. In germline, CDR1 is GTSNPN, CDR2 SVGIG (reference sequence).

The chain carries TRBV9 and TRBJ2-1; D perhaps matches TRBD2 (5 bases). V lost 0 bases and J 7 bases, leaving 11 bases between the germline ends. This CDR3 region has 14 residues. The germline V gene encodes CDR1 SGDLS and CDR2 YYNGEE. CDR3 DNA sequence: TGTGCCAGCAGCGTAGCTAGCACAGTAAATGAGCAGTTCTTC. Protein product: CASSVASTVNEQFF.

The chain combines TRBV11-3 with TRBJ2-2; no clear D gene. The CDR3 runs to 14 residues. CDR1 is SGHNT, CDR2 YENEEA, per germline. Trimming took off 5 bases at V and 6 bases at J, with 13 bases between the two ends. CDR3 in amino acids: CASSPMSAAGELFF. For the CDR3, the DNA is TGTGCCAGCAGCCCGATGTCGGCCGCCGGGGAGCTGTTTTTT.

The rearrangement links TRBV7-8 to TRBJ1-1; 7 bases match TRBD1. The CDR3 has 14 residues. Germline CDR1 and CDR2: SGHVS and FQNEAQ. With V trimmed by 5 bases and J by 0 bases, 3 bases remained unmatched. Here the CDR3 reads CASSPGTVNTEAFF. In DNA form, the CDR3 reads TGTGCCAGCAGCCCCGGGACAGTGAACACTGAAGCTTTCTTT.